One T cell receptor beta chain is described in this entry. V was cut by 11 bases and J by 1 base, with 11 bases left in between. CDR1 is SNHLY and CDR2 is FYNNEI in the germline V gene. The CDR3 contains 12 residues. Data came from immunoSEQ multiplex PCR; TCRdb stores just in-frame clones and leaves some out. The table lists under 100,000 clones, approximately 95% of them singletons. These data are taken from a study of control samples from healthy donors and cancer patients. This TCR was sampled from a woman younger than 45 in good health. Sequenced: blood. The genes are TRBV2 and TRBJ1-1; D remains ambiguous. The CDR3, as DNA: TGTGCCCCTGGTAGAGGGAACACTGAAGCTTTCTTT. Translating it yields CAPGRGNTEAFF.